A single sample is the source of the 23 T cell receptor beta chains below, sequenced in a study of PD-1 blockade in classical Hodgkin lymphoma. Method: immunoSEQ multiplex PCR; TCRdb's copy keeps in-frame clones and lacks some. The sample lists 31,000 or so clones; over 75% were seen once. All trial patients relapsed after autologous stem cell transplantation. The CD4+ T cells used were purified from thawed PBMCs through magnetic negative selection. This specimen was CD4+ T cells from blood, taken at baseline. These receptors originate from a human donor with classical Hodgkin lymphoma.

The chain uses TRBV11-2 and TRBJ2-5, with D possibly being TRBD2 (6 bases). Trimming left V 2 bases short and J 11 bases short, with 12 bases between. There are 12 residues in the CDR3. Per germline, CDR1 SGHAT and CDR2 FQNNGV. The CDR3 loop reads CASSLLSGEQYF. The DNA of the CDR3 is TGTGCCAGCAGCTTATTGTCGGGGGAGCAGTACTTC.

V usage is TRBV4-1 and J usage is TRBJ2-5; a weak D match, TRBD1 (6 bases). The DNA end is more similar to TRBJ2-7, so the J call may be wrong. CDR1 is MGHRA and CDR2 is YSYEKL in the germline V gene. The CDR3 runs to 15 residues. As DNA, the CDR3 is TGCGCCAGCAGCCAAGATTCGGACAGAAGGCGCGAGCAGTACTTC. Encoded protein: CASSQDSDRRREQYF.

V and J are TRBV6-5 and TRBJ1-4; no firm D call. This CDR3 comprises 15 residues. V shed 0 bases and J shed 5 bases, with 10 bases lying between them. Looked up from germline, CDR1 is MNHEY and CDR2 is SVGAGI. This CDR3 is CASSYSWESNEKLFF. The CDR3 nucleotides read TGTGCCAGCAGTTACTCATGGGAGAGCAATGAAAAACTGTTTTTT.

The DNA for the CDR3 is TGTGCCAGTAGTCCTCGCGGCTCCTACAATGAGCAGTTCTTC. Translation gives CASSPRGSYNEQFF. V is TRBV19 and J is TRBJ2-1, with D hard to call. The germline V and J ends were trimmed by 5 bases and 0 bases, with 8 bases remaining between them. The germline V gene encodes CDR1 LNHDA and CDR2 SQIVND (reference sequence). The CDR3 spans 14 residues.

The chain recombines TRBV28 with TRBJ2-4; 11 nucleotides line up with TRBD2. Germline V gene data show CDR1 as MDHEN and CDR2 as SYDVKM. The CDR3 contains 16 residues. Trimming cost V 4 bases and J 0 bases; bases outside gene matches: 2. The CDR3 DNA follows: TGTGCCAGCAGTTCGACTAGCGGGGTAGCCAAAAACATTCAGTACTTC. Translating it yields CASSSTSGVAKNIQYF.

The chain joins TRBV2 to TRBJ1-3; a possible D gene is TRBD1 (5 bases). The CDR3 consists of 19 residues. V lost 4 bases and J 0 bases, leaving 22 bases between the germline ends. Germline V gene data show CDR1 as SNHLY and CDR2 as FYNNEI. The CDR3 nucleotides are TGTGCCAGCAGTGTCCGAAGAGGGGACGGTGGGAGCTCTGGAAACACCATATATTTT. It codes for CASSVRRGDGGSSGNTIYF.

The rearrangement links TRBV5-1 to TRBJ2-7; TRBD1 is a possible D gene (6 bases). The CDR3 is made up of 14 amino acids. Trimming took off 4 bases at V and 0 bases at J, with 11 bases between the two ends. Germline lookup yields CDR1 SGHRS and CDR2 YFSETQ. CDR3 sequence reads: CASSVQGSSYEQYF. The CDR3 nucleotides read TGCGCCAGCAGCGTACAGGGAAGCTCCTACGAGCAGTACTTC.

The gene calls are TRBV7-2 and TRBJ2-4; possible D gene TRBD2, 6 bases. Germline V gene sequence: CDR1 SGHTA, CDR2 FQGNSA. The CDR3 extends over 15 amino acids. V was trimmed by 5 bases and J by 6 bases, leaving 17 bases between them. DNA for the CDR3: TGTGCCAGCAGCGGGCGGGGTGGGCCCGGAAACATTCAGTACTTC. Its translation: CASSGRGGPGNIQYF.

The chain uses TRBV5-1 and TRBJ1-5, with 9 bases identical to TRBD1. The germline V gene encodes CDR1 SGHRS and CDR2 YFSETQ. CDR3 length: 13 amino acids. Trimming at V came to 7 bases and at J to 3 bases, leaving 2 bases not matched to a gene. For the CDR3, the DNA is TGCGCCAGCGGACAGGGGCCCAATCAGCCCCAGCATTTT. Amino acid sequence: CASGQGPNQPQHF.

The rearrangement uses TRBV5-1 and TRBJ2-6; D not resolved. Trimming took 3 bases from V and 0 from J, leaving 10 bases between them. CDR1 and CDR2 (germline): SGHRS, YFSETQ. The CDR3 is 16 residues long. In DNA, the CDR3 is TGCGCCAGCAGCTCGGGTTATCGCTCTGGGGCCAACGTCCTGACTTTC. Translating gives CASSSGYRSGANVLTF.

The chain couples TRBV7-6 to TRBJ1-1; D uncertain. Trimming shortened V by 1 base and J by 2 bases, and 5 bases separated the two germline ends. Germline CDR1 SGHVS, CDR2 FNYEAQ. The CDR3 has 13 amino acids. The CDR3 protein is CASSLEQNTEAFF. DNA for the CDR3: TGTGCCAGCAGCTTAGAACAAAACACTGAAGCTTTCTTT. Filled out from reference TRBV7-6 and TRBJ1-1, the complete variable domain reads GAGVSQSPRYKVTKRGQDVALRCDPISGHVSLYWYRQALGQGPEFLTYFNYEAQQDKSGLPNDRFSAERPEGSISTLTIQRTEQRDSAMYRCASSLEQNTEAFFGQGTRLTVV.

The CDR3 region has the DNA TGTGCCAGCAGCCCAGGGGACAGGGGTCGCACAGATACGCAGTATTTT. Translating it yields CASSPGDRGRTDTQYF. V is TRBV7-9 and J is TRBJ2-3, with 10 bases fitting TRBD1. The length of the CDR3 is 16 residues. Trimming at V came to 5 bases and at J to 1 base, leaving 6 bases not matched to a gene. Germline assignment: CDR1 SEHNR and CDR2 FQNEAQ (reference sequence).

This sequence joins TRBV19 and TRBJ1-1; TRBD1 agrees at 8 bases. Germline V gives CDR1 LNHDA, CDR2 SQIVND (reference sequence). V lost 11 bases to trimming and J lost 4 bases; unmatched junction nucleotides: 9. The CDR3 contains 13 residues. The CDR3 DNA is TGTGCCCCGGACAGGGTAAGGCGCACTGAAGCTTTCTTT. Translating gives CAPDRVRRTEAFF.

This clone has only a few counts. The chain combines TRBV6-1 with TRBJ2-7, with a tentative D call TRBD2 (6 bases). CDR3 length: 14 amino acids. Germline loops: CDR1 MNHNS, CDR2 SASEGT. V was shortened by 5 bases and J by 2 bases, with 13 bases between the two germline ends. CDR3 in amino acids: CASSIQEGTYEQYF. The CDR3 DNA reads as TGTGCCAGCAGTATTCAGGAGGGGACCTACGAGCAGTACTTC.

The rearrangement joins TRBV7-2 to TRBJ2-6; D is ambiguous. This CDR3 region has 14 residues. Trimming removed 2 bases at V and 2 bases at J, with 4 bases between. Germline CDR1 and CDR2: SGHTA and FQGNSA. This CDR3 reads CASSLIPGANVLTF. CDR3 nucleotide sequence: TGTGCCAGCAGCTTAATTCCTGGGGCCAACGTCCTGACTTTC.

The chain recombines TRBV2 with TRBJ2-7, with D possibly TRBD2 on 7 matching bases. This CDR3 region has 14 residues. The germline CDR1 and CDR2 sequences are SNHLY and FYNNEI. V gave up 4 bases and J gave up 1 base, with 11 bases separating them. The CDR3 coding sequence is TGTGCCAGCAGTGGGGGGCGGGGGTCCTACGAGCAGTACTTC. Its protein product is CASSGGRGSYEQYF. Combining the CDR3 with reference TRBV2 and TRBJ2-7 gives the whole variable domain EPEVTQTPSHQVTQMGQEVILRCVPISNHLYFYWYRQILGQKVEFLVSFYNNEISEKSEIFDDQFSVERPDGSNFTLKIRSTKLEDSAMYFCASSGGRGSYEQYFGPGTRLTVT.

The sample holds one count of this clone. In DNA, the CDR3 is TGTGCCAGCACCCATCTTGGGACTAGCGGGGAAAAAAACATTCAGTACTTC. Translated: CASTHLGTSGEKNIQYF. The chain is built from TRBV21-1 and TRBJ2-4; whether TRBD2, the table's D call, matches the DNA was not checked. TRBV21-1 is deemed a pseudogene. The CDR3 has 17 amino acids.

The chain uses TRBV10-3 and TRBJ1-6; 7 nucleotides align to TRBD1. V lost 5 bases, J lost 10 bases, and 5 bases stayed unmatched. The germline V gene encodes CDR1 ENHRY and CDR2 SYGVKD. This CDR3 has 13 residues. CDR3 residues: CAISQQGSSPLHF. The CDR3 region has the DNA TGTGCCATCAGTCAACAGGGGAGCTCACCCCTCCACTTT.

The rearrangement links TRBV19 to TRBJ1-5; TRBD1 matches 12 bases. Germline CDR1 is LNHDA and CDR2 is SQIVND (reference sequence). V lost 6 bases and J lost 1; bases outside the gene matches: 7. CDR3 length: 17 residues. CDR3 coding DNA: TGTGCCAGTAGACCAGGGACAGGGGGCGACAGCAATCAGCCCCAGCATTTT. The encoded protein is CASRPGTGGDSNQPQHF. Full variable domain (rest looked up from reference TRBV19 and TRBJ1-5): DGGITQSPKYLFRKEGQNVTLSCEQNLNHDAMYWYRQDPGQGLRLIYYSQIVNDFQKGDIAEGYSVSREKKESFPLTVTSAQKNPTAFYLCASRPGTGGDSNQPQHFGDGTRLSIL.

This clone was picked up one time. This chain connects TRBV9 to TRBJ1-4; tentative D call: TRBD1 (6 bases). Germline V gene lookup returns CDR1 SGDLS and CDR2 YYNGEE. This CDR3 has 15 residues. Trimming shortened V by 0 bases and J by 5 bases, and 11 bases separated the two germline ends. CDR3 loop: CASSVGGGANEKLFF. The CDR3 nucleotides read TGTGCCAGCAGCGTAGGCGGGGGGGCAAATGAAAAACTGTTTTTT.

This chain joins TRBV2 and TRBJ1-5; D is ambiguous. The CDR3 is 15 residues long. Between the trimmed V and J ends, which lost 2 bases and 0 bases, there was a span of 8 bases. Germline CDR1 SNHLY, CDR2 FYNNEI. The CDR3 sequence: CASSEQQISNQPQHF. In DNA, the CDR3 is TGTGCCAGCAGTGAACAGCAAATTAGCAATCAGCCCCAGCATTTT.

This CDR3 reads CSVEERSYGYTF. The DNA of the CDR3 is TGCAGCGTTGAAGAGCGGAGCTATGGCTACACCTTC. The chain is built from TRBV29-1 and TRBJ1-2; D not certain. V was trimmed by 0 bases and J by 4 bases, leaving 6 bases between them. CDR1 is SQVTM, CDR2 ANQGSEA, per germline. CDR3 size: 12 residues.

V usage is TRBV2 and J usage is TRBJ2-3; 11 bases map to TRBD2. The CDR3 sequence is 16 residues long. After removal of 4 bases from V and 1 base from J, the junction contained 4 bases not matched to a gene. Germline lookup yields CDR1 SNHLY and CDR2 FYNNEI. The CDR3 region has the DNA TGTGCCAGCAGTGTAGCGGGAGGGAAACGCACAGATACGCAGTATTTT. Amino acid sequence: CASSVAGGKRTDTQYF.